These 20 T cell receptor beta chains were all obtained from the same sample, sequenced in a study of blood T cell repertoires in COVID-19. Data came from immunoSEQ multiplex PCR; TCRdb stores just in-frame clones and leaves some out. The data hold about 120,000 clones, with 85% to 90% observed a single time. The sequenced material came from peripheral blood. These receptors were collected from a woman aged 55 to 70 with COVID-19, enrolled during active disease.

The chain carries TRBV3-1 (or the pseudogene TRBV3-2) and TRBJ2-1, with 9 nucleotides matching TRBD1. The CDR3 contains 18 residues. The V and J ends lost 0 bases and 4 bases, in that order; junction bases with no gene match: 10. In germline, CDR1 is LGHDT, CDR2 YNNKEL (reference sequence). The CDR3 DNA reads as TGTGCCAGCAGCCAAGATGGGGCCGGGACAGGGTATTACAATGAGCAGTTCTTC. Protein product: CASSQDGAGTGYYNEQFF.

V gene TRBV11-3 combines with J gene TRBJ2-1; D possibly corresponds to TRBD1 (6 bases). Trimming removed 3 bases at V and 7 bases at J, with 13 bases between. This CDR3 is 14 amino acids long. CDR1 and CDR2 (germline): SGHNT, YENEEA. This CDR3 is CASSFLGAWNEQFF. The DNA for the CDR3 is TGTGCCAGCAGCTTTTTGGGGGCATGGAATGAGCAGTTCTTC.

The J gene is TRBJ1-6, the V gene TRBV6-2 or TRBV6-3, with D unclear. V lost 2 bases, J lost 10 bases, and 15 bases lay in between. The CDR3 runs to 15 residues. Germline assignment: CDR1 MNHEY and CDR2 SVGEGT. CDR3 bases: TGTGCCAGCAGTTACCAGGAGGGCCTTAGGTCACCCCTCCACTTT. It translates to CASSYQEGLRSPLHF.

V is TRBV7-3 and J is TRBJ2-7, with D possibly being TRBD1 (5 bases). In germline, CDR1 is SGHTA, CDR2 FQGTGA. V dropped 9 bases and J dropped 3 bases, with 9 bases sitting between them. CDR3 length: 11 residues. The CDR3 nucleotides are TGTGCCAGATTAACAGGCTACGAGCAGTACTTC. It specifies CARLTGYEQYF.

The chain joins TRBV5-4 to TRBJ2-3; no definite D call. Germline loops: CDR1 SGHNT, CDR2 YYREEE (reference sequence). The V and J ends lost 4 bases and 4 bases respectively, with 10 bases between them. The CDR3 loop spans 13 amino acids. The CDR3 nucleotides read TGTGCCAGCAGCACATGGAGCTCAGATACGCAGTATTTT. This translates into CASSTWSSDTQYF.

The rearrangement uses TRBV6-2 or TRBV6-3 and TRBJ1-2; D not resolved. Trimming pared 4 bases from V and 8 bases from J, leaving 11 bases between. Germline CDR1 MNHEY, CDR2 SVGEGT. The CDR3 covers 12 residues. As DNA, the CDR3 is TGTGCCAGCAGTTCAAGCCACCGCGGCTACACCTTC. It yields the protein CASSSSHRGYTF.

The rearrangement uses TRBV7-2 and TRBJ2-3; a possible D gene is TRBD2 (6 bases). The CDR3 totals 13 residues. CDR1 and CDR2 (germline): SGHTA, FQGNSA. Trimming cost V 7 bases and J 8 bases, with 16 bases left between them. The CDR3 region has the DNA TGTGCCAGCACTAGCGCGGTAGGTGGTACGCAGTATTTT. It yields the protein CASTSAVGGTQYF.

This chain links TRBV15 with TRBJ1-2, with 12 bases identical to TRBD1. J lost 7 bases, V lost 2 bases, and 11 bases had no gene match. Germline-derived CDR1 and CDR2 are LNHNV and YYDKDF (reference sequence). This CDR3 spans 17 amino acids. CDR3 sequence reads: CATSRQTTGTGGSGYTF. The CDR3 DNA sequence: TGTGCCACCAGCAGACAAACAACCGGGACAGGGGGCTCTGGCTACACCTTC.

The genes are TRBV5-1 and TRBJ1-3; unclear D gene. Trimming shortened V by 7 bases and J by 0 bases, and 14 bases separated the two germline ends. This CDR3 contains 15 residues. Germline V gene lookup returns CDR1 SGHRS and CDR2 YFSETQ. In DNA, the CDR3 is TGCGCCAGCTTCGGTCCGGGGAGCTCTGGAAACACCATATATTTT. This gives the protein CASFGPGSSGNTIYF.

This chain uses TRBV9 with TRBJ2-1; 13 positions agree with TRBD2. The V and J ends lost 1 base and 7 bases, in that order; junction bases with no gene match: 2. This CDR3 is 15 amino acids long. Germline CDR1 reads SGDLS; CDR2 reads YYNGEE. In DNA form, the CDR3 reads TGTGCCAGCAGCGTACCGGGACTAGCGGGAAATGAGCAGTTCTTC. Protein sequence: CASSVPGLAGNEQFF.

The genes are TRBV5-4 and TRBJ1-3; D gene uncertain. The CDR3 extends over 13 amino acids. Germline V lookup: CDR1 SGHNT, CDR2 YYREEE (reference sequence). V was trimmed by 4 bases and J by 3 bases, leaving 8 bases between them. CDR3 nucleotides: TGTGCCAGCAGCGCCGTTAGTGGAAACACCATATATTTT. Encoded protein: CASSAVSGNTIYF.

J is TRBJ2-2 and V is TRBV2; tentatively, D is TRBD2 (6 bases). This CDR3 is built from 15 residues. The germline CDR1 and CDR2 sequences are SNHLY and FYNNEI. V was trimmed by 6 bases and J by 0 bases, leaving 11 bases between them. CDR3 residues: CASRVGTPNTGELFF. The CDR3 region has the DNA TGTGCCAGCAGGGTCGGGACTCCGAACACCGGGGAGCTGTTTTTT.

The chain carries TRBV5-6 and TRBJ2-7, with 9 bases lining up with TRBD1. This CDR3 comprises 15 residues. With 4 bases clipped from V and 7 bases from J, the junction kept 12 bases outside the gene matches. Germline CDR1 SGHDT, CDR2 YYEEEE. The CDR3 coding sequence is TGTGCCAGCAGCATCTCCGCCGGACAGGGGTCGGAGCAGTACTTC. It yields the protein CASSISAGQGSEQYF.

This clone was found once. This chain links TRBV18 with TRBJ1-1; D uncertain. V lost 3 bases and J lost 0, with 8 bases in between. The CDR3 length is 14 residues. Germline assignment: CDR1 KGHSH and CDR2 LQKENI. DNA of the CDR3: TGTGCCAGCTCACCCCAACACGTGAACACTGAAGCTTTCTTT. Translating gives CASSPQHVNTEAFF.

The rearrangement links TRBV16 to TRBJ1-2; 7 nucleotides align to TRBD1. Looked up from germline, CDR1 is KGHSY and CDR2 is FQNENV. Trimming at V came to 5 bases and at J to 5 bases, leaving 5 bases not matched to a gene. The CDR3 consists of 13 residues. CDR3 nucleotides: TGTGCCAGCAGCGAAGACAGGGAGTATGGCTACACCTTC. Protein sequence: CASSEDREYGYTF.

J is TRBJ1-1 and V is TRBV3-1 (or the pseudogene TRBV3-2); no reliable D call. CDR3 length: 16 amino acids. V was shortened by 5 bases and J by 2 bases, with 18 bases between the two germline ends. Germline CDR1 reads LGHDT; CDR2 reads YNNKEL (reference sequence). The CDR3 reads CASSFGQIFGNTEAFF. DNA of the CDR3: TGTGCCAGCAGCTTTGGGCAGATCTTCGGAAACACTGAAGCTTTCTTT.

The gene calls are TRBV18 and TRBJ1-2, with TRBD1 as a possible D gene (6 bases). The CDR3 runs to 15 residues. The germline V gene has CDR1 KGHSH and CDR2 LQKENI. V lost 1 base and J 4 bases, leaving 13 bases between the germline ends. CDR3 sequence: CASSPQTGQIYGYTF. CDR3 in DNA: TGTGCCAGCTCACCACAGACGGGACAAATCTATGGCTACACCTTC.

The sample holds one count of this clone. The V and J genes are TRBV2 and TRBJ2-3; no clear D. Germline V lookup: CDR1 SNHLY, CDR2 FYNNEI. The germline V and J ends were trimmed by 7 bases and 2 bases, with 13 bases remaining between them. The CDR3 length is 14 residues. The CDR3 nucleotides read TGTGCCAGCAAACCCCTACAGAACACAGATACGCAGTATTTT. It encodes CASKPLQNTDTQYF.

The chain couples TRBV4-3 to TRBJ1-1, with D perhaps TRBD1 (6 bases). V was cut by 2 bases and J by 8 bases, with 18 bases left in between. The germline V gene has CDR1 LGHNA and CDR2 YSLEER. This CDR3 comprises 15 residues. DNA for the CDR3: TGCGCCAGCAGCCAATCTTCACAGGGAATGCCAGAAGCTTTCTTT. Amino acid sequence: CASSQSSQGMPEAFF.

The CDR3 reads CASSLVGQGVYNEQFF. In DNA form, the CDR3 reads TGTGCCAGCAGCTTAGTGGGCCAGGGGGTTTACAATGAGCAGTTCTTC. This rearrangement joins TRBV7-3 to TRBJ2-1; 7 bases map to TRBD1. Germline CDR1 is SGHTA and CDR2 is FQGTGA. Trimming removed 2 bases from V and 4 bases from J; junction bases left unmatched: 8. The CDR3 runs to 16 residues. Using reference TRBV7-3 and TRBJ2-1 for the parts outside the CDR3, the full variable domain is GAGVSQTPSNKVTEKGKYVELRCDPISGHTALYWYRQSLGQGPEFLIYFQGTGAADDSGLPNDRFFAVRPEGSVSTLKIQRTERGDSAVYLCASSLVGQGVYNEQFFGPGTRLTVL.